This record looks at one TCR beta chain sequence and its context. At least ten counts were recorded for this clonotype. No antigen is known for it. Per-base quality was not reported, and no clone a single base away is much larger than it. This sample stems from a study of regulatory T cells in long-lasting Graves disease (dated by TCRdb to the early 2020s). With regard to the full study: Antithyroid drugs had been taken for less than 3 months by newly diagnosed Graves' disease patients. The study was conducted in China and was registered as a clinical trial. Patients with persistent Graves' disease were compared with patients with newly diagnosed Graves' disease using TCR sequencing and RNA sequencing of peripheral blood. A total of 35 or so samples were covered by TCR sequencing, comprising approximately 13 persistent and 20 or so newly diagnosed Graves' disease patients.

CDR3 length: 13 amino acids, cysteine to phenylalanine. Only CDR3 DNA is held: 39 bases, read in frame from base 1. Taken from the germline V gene, the CDR1 and CDR2 loops are SNHLY and FYNNEI. Trimming takes 8 bases off V and 3 bases off J; junction bases not matched to a gene: 7. General findings and caveats noted by the study authors: Compared with newly diagnosed patients, patients with persistent Graves' disease had lower TCR Shannon entropy and fewer highly expanded clones, which suggests clonal expansion. Persistent patients shared more public clonotypes among themselves (around 3,000) than newly diagnosed patients did (approximately 970). The authors acknowledged the small sample size as a limitation that may reduce accuracy. Sequencing and analysis were limited to the TCR beta chain. Only peripheral blood was studied, because thyroid tissue, the primary lesion, was inaccessible. TRBV28, TRBJ1-2 and TRBJ2-5 were preferentially used in persistent disease, while TRBV20-1 and TRBJ2-1 were favored in newly diagnosed disease.

Sample time point, as interpreted from the label and publication: newly diagnosed GD, antithyroid drugs for less than 3 months. For both TCR sequencing and RNA sequencing, RNA was extracted from PBMCs using TRIzol. The diagnosis of Graves' disease followed American Thyroid Association guidelines. Patients were recruited from an endocrinology department in Xi'an, China. Each patient gave roughly 10 milliliters of peripheral blood, collected in an EDTA anticoagulant tube. PBMCs were isolated by Ficoll Paque Plus density gradient separation without further T cell sorting. An Agilent 2100 Bioanalyzer and agarose gel were used to assess RNA quality, and a NanoDrop 2000 was used to measure RNA concentration. Libraries were constructed by multiplex PCR. Reads for this sample came from an Illumina HiSeq 4000. To build TCR beta libraries, CDR3 regions were amplified by Arm-PCR using iRepertoire HTBI primers. PCR products were gel purified before sequencing. In the authors' own workflow: Across samples, 60 to 80 TRBV and 13 to 15 TRBJ segments were identified and used for gene usage analysis of CDR3 amino acid clonotypes. COPE and FqMerger were used to merge filtered high-quality paired reads into contigs. BLAST was used to align contigs to the IMGT TRBV, TRBD and TRBJ reference genes, and CDR3 was defined following IMGT. Any clonotype with a frequency above 0.1% was classified as a highly expanded clone. Shannon entropy served as the measure of repertoire diversity, while the Gini coefficient captured V-J evenness. Clonotypes shared by more than one individual were considered public. TCRdb redid the processing of the public reads, applying fastp at Q25 and MiXCR, and retained in-frame beta chains. Entries that share a CDR3 protein sequence are merged under the most common genes and DNA. The V and J calls shown here were made by TCRdb, not taken from the authors' results. In this sample the table shows 360,000 or so distinct CDR3 sequences, 15% to 20% of which occur a single time. The ten largest account for over 20% of the sample.

A further study also used this sample, focusing on T cells in Graves' hyperthyroidism and ophthalmopathy. In that second paper, the authors write: A patient counted as having stable Graves' hyperthyroidism if no progression to ophthalmopathy occurred over 18 months of follow-up. Hyperthyroidism patients were newly diagnosed, with disease duration under 2 months, and aged 18 to 65 years. Patients with uncontrolled infections, other autoimmune diseases, pregnancy or lactation were excluded. Diagnoses were established on the basis of clinical symptoms, serum thyroxine and TRAb, thyroid ultrasound, and orbital computed tomography. For the first round of RT-PCR on the TCR CDR3, the HTBI primer set was used together with the Qiagen OneStep RT-PCR kit. Blood samples also contained most of the expanded thyroid clonotypes (frequency above 0.001), which suggests that blood repertoires may reflect thyroid immune responses. Ophthalmopathy was separated from stable hyperthyroidism by a 13 V-J signature model, with roughly 88% sensitivity and about 81% specificity obtained in cross-validation and 80%/75% obtained in testing. During validation, the model predicted progression to ophthalmopathy a median of about 5.9 months ahead of onset, with roughly 65% sensitivity and 72% to 80% specificity. TCR V-J signatures able to tell the groups apart were searched for in a discovery cohort of 100 patients, of whom roughly 42 had Graves' ophthalmopathy and about 55 had stable Graves' hyperthyroidism. Prospective prediction of ophthalmopathy was tested in an independent validation cohort consisting of 18 to 20 hyperthyroidism patients and 17 patients who later progressed to ophthalmopathy. The roughly 100 discovery patients were divided at random into training and test sets in a 7:3 ratio. Thyroid tissue and blood T-cell repertoires from about 6 Graves' hyperthyroidism patients were also compared in the study. Once sampling was done, hyperthyroidism patients were given methimazole at a starting dose of 30 mg daily, whereas ophthalmopathy patients were given high-dose intravenous methylprednisolone. The libraries were constructed in a second round of multiplex PCR and then size-selected and purified. Libraries were sequenced paired-end with 100 bp reads on an Illumina HiSeq2000. SOAPnuke was used to process the raw data, with reads discarded if the reads contained adapters or uncalled bases, had a mean Phred below 15, or lacked an exact constant-primer or identifier match. High-quality paired reads were merged with COPE v1.2.5, and unique nucleotide sequences were defined as clonotypes. MiTCR v1.1 was used to align clonotypes to the IMGT TRBV, TRBD and TRBJ reference segments. Only V-J combinations with frequency above 0.0001, covering about 99% of repertoires, were analysed. A TCS score was defined as the ratio of F50 (clonal expansion) to E x V (chaos), with BLOSUM62-based TCRdist applied between CDR3 peptides within each V-J. Welch's t-statistics and random forest reduced 500 to 650 V-J features to 10 to 15, which were used in a naive Bayes classifier (R e1071). No statistical method was used to set the sample size in advance, and investigators knew the group allocation. The paper describes TCR Vbeta CDR3 sequencing of roughly 130 peripheral blood samples, made up of under 50 ophthalmopathy patients, some 80 hyperthyroidism patients and about 17 progressor patients.

The clonotype was recovered from a woman aged 18-29 years with Graves disease. Donor details come from another sample of the same person, matched by shared clones. This sample comprised peripheral blood mononuclear cells (PBMCs), obtained at new diagnosis, from a patient treated with antithyroid drugs. The rearranged segments are TRBV2 and TRBJ2-7, with 7 junctional bases fitting TRBD1. The CDR3 reads as follows: CASATGTIYEQYF. The DNA reads as follows: TGTGCCAGCGCGACAGGGACCATCTACGAGCAGTACTTC.